This TCR beta chain was retrieved from a study of blood T cell repertoires in COVID-19. On the study more broadly: The United States, Italy and Spain were the sources of the acute and convalescent COVID-19 samples. PBMCs, B-cell-depleted T cells, or T cells were the source of the cDNA or gDNA that made up the material.

Libraries were prepared by immunoSEQ multiplex PCR; TCRdb keeps only in-frame clonotypes and omits some of them. Of 350,000 to 400,000 clones in the sample, roughly 90% were seen once. The V end lost 3 bases, the J end lost 4 bases, and 11 bases lay between the germline ends. The CDR3 extends over 13 amino acids. CDR1 SGHDT and CDR2 YYEEEE come from the germline V gene. Donors were grouped by their self-reported clinical history. Source material: PBMCs or T cells enriched from blood (not recorded which). This TCR came from a woman between 25 and 40 years old with acute COVID-19. This chain links TRBV5-6 with TRBJ2-7; weak D call: TRBD1 (6 bases). The CDR3 nucleotides read TGTGCCAGCAGCTCCGGGACACTTTACGAGCAGTACTTC. This translates into CASSSGTLYEQYF.